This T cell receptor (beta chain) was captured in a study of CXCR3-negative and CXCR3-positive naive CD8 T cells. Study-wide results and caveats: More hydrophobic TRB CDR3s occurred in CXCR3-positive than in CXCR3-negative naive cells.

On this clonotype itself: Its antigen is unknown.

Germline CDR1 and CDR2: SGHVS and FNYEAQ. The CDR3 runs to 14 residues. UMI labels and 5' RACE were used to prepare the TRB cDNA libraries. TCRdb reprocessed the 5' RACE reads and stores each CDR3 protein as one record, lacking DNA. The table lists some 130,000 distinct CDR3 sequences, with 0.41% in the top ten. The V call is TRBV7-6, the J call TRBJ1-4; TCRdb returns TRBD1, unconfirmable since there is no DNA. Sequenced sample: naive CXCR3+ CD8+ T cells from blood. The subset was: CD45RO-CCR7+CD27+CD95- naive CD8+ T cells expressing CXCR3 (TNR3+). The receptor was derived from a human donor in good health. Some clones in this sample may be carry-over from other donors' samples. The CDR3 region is CASSSDRAFEKLFF.